This T cell receptor beta chain is from a study of T cell responses to AZD1222 COVID-19 vaccine. V lost 0 bases and J lost 4, with 12 bases in between. CDR1 SGHNT and CDR2 YENEEA come from the germline V gene. There are 16 residues in the CDR3. The assay was immunoSEQ multiplex PCR, and TCRdb's table has in-frame clones only and misses some. Of about 85,000 clones listed, 91% were seen once; the top ten hold about 8%. Turning to this clone: Its antigen remains unknown.

Overall study findings and caveats: Across spike, vaccine-associated CD4 TCRs were found, dominant at 160-218 and 743-854. Nearly half of the spike-specific TCRs reportedly recognize variant regions that carry no mutations.

The TCR originated in an adult who received the AZD1222 COVID-19 vaccine. The V gene is TRBV11-3, the J gene TRBJ1-4, with D possibly matching TRBD1 (5 bases). The sequenced sample was peripheral blood, obtained 28 days after the second AZD1222 dose. CDR3 sequence (DNA): TGTGCCAGCAGCTTAGATGCCAGGGCGCTTAATGAAAAACTGTTTTTT. It yields the protein CASSLDARALNEKLFF. The full variable domain, rest sourced from reference TRBV11-3 and TRBJ1-4, is EAGVVQSPRYKIIEKKQPVAFWCNPISGHNTLYWYLQNLGQGPELLIRYENEEAVDDSQLPKDRFSAERLKGVDSTLKIQPAELGDSAVYLCASSLDARALNEKLFFGSGTQLSVL.